These 3 T cell receptor beta chains came from one sample sequenced in a study of T cell responses to AZD1222 COVID-19 vaccine. Repertoires were generated with immunoSEQ multiplex PCR, while TCRdb's copy carries only in-frame clones and drops some. The data show around 140,000 clones, with roughly 92% seen just once and about 3.7% held by the top ten. Sequenced material: peripheral blood, taken 28 days after the second AZD1222 dose. The receptors come from an adult who received the AZD1222 COVID-19 vaccine.

The chain uses TRBV7-9 and TRBJ1-1; D is ambiguous. Trimming stripped 2 bases from V and 2 bases from J, with 6 bases between. The CDR3 runs to 13 residues. Germline V lookup: CDR1 SEHNR, CDR2 FQNEAQ (reference sequence). CDR3 bases: TGTGCCAGCAGCTTAAAGAGTAACACTGAAGCTTTCTTT. Its protein product is CASSLKSNTEAFF.

The chain combines TRBV5-4 with TRBJ2-2; 9 nucleotides match TRBD2. CDR1 is SGHNT, CDR2 YYREEE, per germline (reference sequence). The CDR3 length is 17 residues. V lost 3 bases to trimming and J lost 7 bases; unmatched junction nucleotides: 13. CDR3 in amino acids: CASSSAAGGRHVGELFF. In DNA, the CDR3 is TGTGCCAGCAGCTCCGCAGCGGGAGGCCGTCACGTCGGGGAGCTGTTTTTT.

V and J are TRBV29-1 and TRBJ1-5; 9 bases line up with TRBD1. The CDR3 spans 12 residues. V gave up 4 bases and J gave up 7 bases; unmatched junction bases: 2. Germline lookup yields CDR1 SQVTM and CDR2 ANQGSEA. The DNA for the CDR3 is TGCAGCGTTGCGGACAGGGGACAGCCCCAGCATTTT. Translation gives CSVADRGQPQHF. Full variable domain (missing parts from reference TRBV29-1 and TRBJ1-5): SAVISQKPSRDICQRGTSLTIQCQVDSQVTMMFWYRQQPGQSLTLIATANQGSEATYESGFVIDKFPISRPNLTFSTLTVSNMSPEDSSIYLCSVADRGQPQHFGDGTRLSIL.